Listed here is a single T cell receptor beta chain. Its antigen is still unknown. Base quality data are lacking; no much larger clone is found one base away. This specimen comes from a study of response to subunit inactivated influenza vaccine (dated by TCRdb to between 2018 and 2020). In terms of the full investigation: To follow how T cells responded to a trivalent subunit inactivated influenza vaccine, the researchers relied on deep quantitative profiling of the T cell receptor repertoire.

Points the paper makes about the study in general: According to the authors, only a limited number of new T cells may be recruited by each seasonal influenza vaccination.

The protocol used for the library was RT-PCR. The data were produced on an Illumina HiSeq 2500. Using fastp trimming at Q25 and MiXCR clonotype assembly, TCRdb reanalyzed the public sequencing data and kept in-frame beta chains. When rows share a CDR3 protein, they turn into one entry using the most common DNA and genes. The sample table holds hundreds of thousands of distinct CDR3 sequences, of which less than 20% were seen once. Of the sample, 9.5% to 13% falls within the top ten clones. Trimming accounts for 3 bases at V and 1 base at J, while the number of junction bases matched to no gene is 5. CDR1 and CDR2 were assigned from the germline V gene as KGHSH and LQKENI. Including cysteine and phenylalanine, the CDR3 has 15 amino acids. Only the CDR3 part of the read is kept: 45 bases, read in frame from the first base.

The rearrangement combines TRBV18 with TRBJ2-5; TRBD2 lines up with 7 middle nucleotides. Sequencing was performed on PBMCs from blood, taken 5 to 6 days after vaccination. This sequence was found in a man aged 50-59 years who received an inactivated influenza vaccine. Donor details come from another sample of the same person, matched by shared clones. The nucleotide sequence reads TGTGCCAGCTCACCCCCGGGACTATTCCAAGAGACCCAGTACTTC. Its translation is CASSPPGLFQETQYF.